Shown below are 27 T cell receptor beta chains from a single sample sequenced in a study of T cells in localized non-small cell lung cancer. Generated by immunoSEQ multiplex PCR, the TCRdb table keeps only in-frame clones and is missing some. The repertoire holds tens of thousands of clones, approximately 90% seen once, with 12% in the top ten. The sample consisted of peripheral blood mononuclear cells, taken before any cancer treatment. The receptors originated from a female donor over 55 with stage II lung adenocarcinoma.

The CDR3 DNA sequence: TGTGCCAGCAGGCGGTCGGGAGGGGAAGGGTCTGAAGCTTTCTTT. This gives the protein CASRRSGGEGSEAFF. This chain uses TRBV6-6 with TRBJ1-1; D possibly corresponds to TRBD1 (5 bases). Germline CDR1 and CDR2: MNHNY and SVGAGI (reference sequence). V lost 6 bases to trimming and J lost 6 bases, with 20 bases between them. The CDR3 sequence is 15 residues long.

This clone came up once. V gene TRBV7-9 combines with J gene TRBJ1-2; D is possibly TRBD1 (5 bases). Between the trimmed V and J ends, which lost 4 bases and 4 bases, there was a span of 16 bases. The CDR3 is 15 amino acids. CDR1 is SEHNR, CDR2 FQNEAQ, per germline (reference sequence). CDR3 coding DNA: TGTGCCAGCAGCTGGGACGCAGCCCGGGTCTATGGCTACACCTTC. This encodes CASSWDAARVYGYTF.

The V and J genes are TRBV7-9 and TRBJ1-2; D gene ambiguous. There are 14 residues in the CDR3. Germline V gene data show CDR1 as SEHNR and CDR2 as FQNEAQ (reference sequence). Trimming removed 1 base from V and 7 bases from J, with 13 bases in between. CDR3 protein: CASSLVALLSGYTF. CDR3 nucleotide sequence: TGTGCCAGCAGCTTAGTAGCCCTTCTGAGTGGCTACACCTTC.

The chain links TRBV9 to TRBJ2-2; D uncertain. The CDR3 runs to 13 residues. Germline V lookup: CDR1 SGDLS, CDR2 YYNGEE. The germline V and J ends were trimmed by 1 base and 7 bases, with 8 bases remaining between them. CDR3 sequence (DNA): TGTGCCAGCAGCGTATTGGGCAGCGGGGAGCTGTTTTTT. Amino acids: CASSVLGSGELFF.

This chain connects TRBV6-5 to TRBJ1-2; D gene ambiguous. V lost 2 bases, J lost 4 bases, and 14 bases lay in between. The germline V gene has CDR1 MNHEY and CDR2 SVGAGI. This CDR3 contains 15 residues. CDR3 sequence (DNA): TGTGCCAGCAGTTACATGGGAGACCGTCCCTATGGCTACACCTTC. Its protein is CASSYMGDRPYGYTF.

The rearrangement joins TRBV5-1 to TRBJ1-4; no reliable D call. V was shortened by 0 bases and J by 0 bases, with 6 bases between the two germline ends. The CDR3 spans 15 residues. CDR1 SGHRS and CDR2 YFSETQ come from the germline V gene. Here the CDR3 reads CASSLGGTTNEKLFF. In DNA form, the CDR3 reads TGCGCCAGCAGCTTGGGAGGGACAACTAATGAAAAACTGTTTTTT.

The chain combines TRBV11-2 with TRBJ2-7; 7 bases are shared with TRBD2. The CDR3 consists of 17 residues. The germline V gene has CDR1 SGHAT and CDR2 FQNNGV. V shed 3 bases, J shed 6 bases, and the junction held 17 bases outside the gene matches. This CDR3 reads CASSLGVMAGARLEQYF. As DNA, the CDR3 is TGTGCCAGCAGCTTGGGAGTTATGGCGGGAGCCAGGCTCGAGCAGTACTTC.

The chain is built from TRBV7-2 and TRBJ1-1; D ambiguous. The CDR3 extends over 16 amino acids. V gave up 0 bases and J gave up 1 base, with 12 bases separating them. From germline, CDR1 is SGHTA and CDR2 FQGNSA. The CDR3 loop reads CASSLAWSSGNTEAFF. CDR3 nucleotide sequence: TGTGCCAGCAGCTTAGCGTGGTCCAGTGGGAACACTGAAGCTTTCTTT.

The V call is TRBV29-1, the J call TRBJ1-5, with a possible D match to TRBD1 (6 bases). Deletions cut 7 bases from V and 2 bases from J, with 12 bases between. Germline V lookup: CDR1 SQVTM, CDR2 ANQGSEA. The length of the CDR3 is 13 residues. The CDR3 loop is CSAKGVGNQPQHF. The CDR3 DNA follows: TGCAGCGCCAAGGGGGTTGGCAATCAGCCCCAGCATTTT.

This rearrangement joins TRBV7-6 to TRBJ1-2; D perhaps matches TRBD1 (6 bases). Trimming left V 5 bases short and J 6 bases short, with 16 bases between. The CDR3 sequence is 14 residues long. Germline V gene data show CDR1 as SGHVS and CDR2 as FNYEAQ. The chain's CDR3 is CASSRLQGDDGYTF. The CDR3, as DNA: TGTGCCAGCAGCAGATTACAGGGTGATGATGGCTACACCTTC.

The rearrangement links TRBV2 to TRBJ2-7, with unresolved D. This CDR3 contains 13 residues. Germline assignment: CDR1 SNHLY and CDR2 FYNNEI. The germline V and J ends were trimmed by 6 bases and 3 bases, with 12 bases remaining between them. DNA for the CDR3: TGTGCCAGCAGCCCCTCTGACCGCTACGAGCAGTACTTC. Its protein product is CASSPSDRYEQYF.

This clone was observed once. Here the CDR3 reads CASSLGIAGTSEQYF. CDR3 nucleotides: TGTGCCAGCAGTTTGGGTATAGCGGGAACCTCGGAGCAGTACTTC. The rearrangement joins TRBV27 to TRBJ2-7, with 8 bases fitting TRBD2. V was clipped by 3 bases and J by 7 bases; unmatched bases: 11. CDR3 length: 15 residues. Germline CDR1 and CDR2: MNHEY and SMNVEV (reference sequence).

The count of this clone is one. The chain has TRBV5-4 and TRBJ2-2, with D possibly being TRBD2 (6 bases). This CDR3 contains 15 residues. Trimming stripped 3 bases from V and 6 bases from J, with 15 bases between. Germline V gives CDR1 SGHNT, CDR2 YYREEE (reference sequence). The CDR3 nucleotides are TGTGCCAGCAGCTCCGAGATTGGACTATCCGGGGAGCTGTTTTTT. Translation: CASSSEIGLSGELFF.

This clone has just one count. The chain couples TRBV19 to TRBJ2-2; D is uncertain. CDR1 is LNHDA and CDR2 is SQIVND in the germline V gene (reference sequence). This CDR3 contains 16 residues. V lost 8 bases to trimming and J lost 5 bases, with 21 bases between them. Written as DNA, the CDR3 is TGTGCCAGTTCCAACTCCGGGCCGGTGATGACCGGGGAGCTGTTTTTT. It encodes CASSNSGPVMTGELFF.

This rearrangement joins TRBV7-8 to TRBJ2-1; 13 bases line up with TRBD2. The CDR3 consists of 17 residues. Germline CDR1 and CDR2: SGHVS and FQNEAQ. V shed 2 bases, J shed 8 bases, and the junction held 9 bases outside the gene matches. Written as DNA, the CDR3 is TGTGCCAGCAGCTTAAACCCCGGACTAGCGGGAGTGGATGAGCAGTTCTTC. It specifies CASSLNPGLAGVDEQFF.

The J gene is TRBJ2-1, the V gene TRBV5-6; the match to TRBD2 covers 9 bases. Germline V gives CDR1 SGHDT, CDR2 YYEEEE. The CDR3 has 16 residues. The junction had 12 bases not matched to a gene; V was cut back by 4 bases and J by 7 bases. The CDR3 is CASSASRSGRQNEQFF. The CDR3, as DNA: TGTGCCAGCAGCGCCTCTCGGAGCGGGAGGCAAAATGAGCAGTTCTTC. Looking up the rest from reference TRBV5-6 and TRBJ2-1 gives the full variable domain: DAGVTQSPTHLIKTRGQQVTLRCSPKSGHDTVSWYQQALGQGPQFIFQYYEEEERQRGNFPDRFSGHQFPNYSSELNVNALLLGDSALYLCASSASRSGRQNEQFFGPGTRLTVL.

The rearrangement joins TRBV7-2 to TRBJ2-5, with 8 positions matching TRBD1. The CDR3 has 14 residues. With 8 bases clipped from V and 5 bases from J, the junction kept 10 bases outside the gene matches. The germline V gene has CDR1 SGHTA and CDR2 FQGNSA. The CDR3 spells CASGFPGGRETQYF. DNA of the CDR3: TGTGCCAGCGGATTTCCAGGGGGCAGGGAGACCCAGTACTTC.

This rearrangement joins TRBV7-2 to TRBJ2-2; 7 bases align to TRBD1. Trimming took 4 bases from V and 0 from J; bases not matched to a gene: 2. This CDR3 contains 15 residues. Germline V gene sequence: CDR1 SGHTA, CDR2 FQGNSA. The DNA of the CDR3 is TGTGCCAGCAGCTATCAGGGGGCGAACACCGGGGAGCTGTTTTTT. Protein: CASSYQGANTGELFF.

This clone was counted only a few times. The chain's CDR3 is CASSEATANNQPQHF. CDR3 coding DNA: TGTGCCAGCAGTGAAGCGACAGCGAACAATCAGCCCCAGCATTTT. The genes are TRBV6-1 and TRBJ1-5; the D gene is possibly TRBD1 (5 bases). The CDR3 length is 15 residues. Germline V gene sequence: CDR1 MNHNS, CDR2 SASEGT. The germline V and J ends were trimmed by 0 bases and 3 bases, with 9 bases remaining between them.

J is TRBJ2-2 and V is TRBV13; 12 nucleotides match TRBD1. Germline CDR1 reads PRHDT; CDR2 reads FYEKMQ (reference sequence). V shed 4 bases, J shed 6 bases, and the junction held 6 bases outside the gene matches. The CDR3 has 16 amino acids. CDR3 protein: CASSSPGQGASGELFF. CDR3 DNA sequence: TGTGCCAGCAGCTCCCCGGGACAGGGGGCTTCCGGGGAGCTGTTTTTT.

The J gene is TRBJ1-5, the V gene TRBV10-3; 7 bases line up with TRBD1. The V segment lost 11 bases and the J segment 2 bases; nucleotides outside the gene matches: 6. This CDR3 has 13 amino acids. CDR1 is ENHRY, CDR2 SYGVKD, per germline. The CDR3: CAAQGGGNQPQHF. The CDR3 DNA reads TGTGCCGCTCAAGGGGGCGGCAATCAGCCCCAGCATTTT.

The chain employs TRBV2 and TRBJ2-2; no definite D call. Germline V CDR1 and CDR2: SNHLY, FYNNEI. V was pared by 6 bases and J by 0 bases, with 20 bases between. This CDR3 is 18 amino acids long. The CDR3 sequence: CASSRFGRGYTNTGELFF. The CDR3 nucleotides are TGTGCCAGCAGCCGGTTCGGTCGCGGATATACGAACACCGGGGAGCTGTTTTTT. Looking up the rest from reference TRBV2 and TRBJ2-2 gives the full variable domain: EPEVTQTPSHQVTQMGQEVILRCVPISNHLYFYWYRQILGQKVEFLVSFYNNEISEKSEIFDDQFSVERPDGSNFTLKIRSTKLEDSAMYFCASSRFGRGYTNTGELFFGEGSRLTVL.

The V call is TRBV7-2, the J call TRBJ2-1; 9 bases match TRBD2. V lost 0 bases and J lost 4; bases outside the gene matches: 4. Germline V gives CDR1 SGHTA, CDR2 FQGNSA. There are 16 residues in the CDR3. This chain's CDR3 is CASSLASGGGYNEQFF. In DNA form, the CDR3 reads TGTGCCAGCAGCTTAGCTAGCGGGGGAGGTTACAATGAGCAGTTCTTC.

This clone was counted a few times. The chain joins TRBV5-1 to TRBJ1-2, with D possibly matching TRBD1 (6 bases). The length of the CDR3 is 14 residues. Trimming left V 0 bases short and J 5 bases short, with 11 bases between. CDR1 SGHRS and CDR2 YFSETQ come from the germline V gene. The CDR3, as DNA: TGCGCCAGCAGCTTGGCGGGGGGCGCGTATGGCTACACCTTC. Protein: CASSLAGGAYGYTF. The entire variable domain, with the rest obtained from reference TRBV5-1 and TRBJ1-2, is as follows: KAGVTQTPRYLIKTRGQQVTLSCSPISGHRSVSWYQQTPGQGLQFLFEYFSETQRNKGNFPGRFSGRQFSNSRSEMNVSTLELGDSALYLCASSLAGGAYGYTFGSGTRLTVV.

The CDR3 region is CASSGGRGFEKLFF. DNA of the CDR3: TGTGCCAGCAGTGGGGGTAGGGGGTTTGAAAAACTGTTTTTT. The chain links TRBV2 to TRBJ1-4; tentative D call: TRBD1 (6 bases). Between the trimmed V and J ends, which lost 4 bases and 7 bases, there was a span of 13 bases. The CDR3 is 14 amino acids. The germline CDR1 and CDR2 sequences are SNHLY and FYNNEI.

The V gene is TRBV28, the J gene TRBJ2-5, with D possibly being TRBD1 or TRBD2 (5 bases each). This CDR3 contains 12 residues. V lost 5 bases and J lost 9, with 13 bases in between. Germline V lookup: CDR1 MDHEN, CDR2 SYDVKM. CDR3 DNA: TGTGCCAGCAGTCGGGACGTTGGGGCCCAGTACTTC. It codes for CASSRDVGAQYF. The entire variable domain, with the rest obtained from reference TRBV28 and TRBJ2-5, is as follows: DVKVTQSSRYLVKRTGEKVFLECVQDMDHENMFWYRQDPGLGLRLIYFSYDVKMKEKGDIPEGYSVSREKKERFSLILESASTNQTSMYLCASSRDVGAQYFGPGTRLLVL.

The chain recombines TRBV5-4 with TRBJ2-1; 11 bases are shared with TRBD1. This CDR3 is 14 amino acids long. Unmatched junction bases numbered 6, after V lost 7 bases and J lost 6 bases. The germline gives CDR1 SGHNT, CDR2 YYREEE (reference sequence). The DNA of the CDR3 is TGTGCCAGCCTCATCGGGACAGGGGGCAATGAGCAGTTCTTC. Protein sequence: CASLIGTGGNEQFF.